This TCR beta chain was obtained from a study of cytomegalovirus exposure and HLA in healthy donors. Both 60 Vbeta primers and 13 Jbeta primers went into the PCR. Assay used: immunoSEQ multiplex PCR; TCRdb lists only in-frame clones, some missing. The sample shows about 90,000 clones, roughly 74% of them seen only once. V lost 0 bases and J 1 base, leaving 9 bases between the germline ends. The CDR3 has 15 amino acids. From germline, CDR1 is SGHTA and CDR2 FQGNSA. This TCR was sampled from a woman between 18 and 29 years old in good health and CMV-seropositive. Sequenced: PBMCs. The V call is TRBV7-2, the J call TRBJ2-5; the D is unclear. CDR3 DNA sequence: TGTGCCAGCAGCTTAGCAGCTTCGGGCCAAGAGACCCAGTACTTC. Protein product: CASSLAASGQETQYF.